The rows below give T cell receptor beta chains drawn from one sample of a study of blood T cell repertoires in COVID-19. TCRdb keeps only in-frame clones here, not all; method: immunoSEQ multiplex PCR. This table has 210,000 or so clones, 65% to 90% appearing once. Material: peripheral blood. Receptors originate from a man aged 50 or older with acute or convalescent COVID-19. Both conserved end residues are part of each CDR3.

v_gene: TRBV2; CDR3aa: CASRGEARGPLHF
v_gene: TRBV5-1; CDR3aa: CASKDRDTNEKLFF
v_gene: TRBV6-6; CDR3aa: CASSQQGADEKLFF
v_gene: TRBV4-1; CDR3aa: CASSQSRTGDGYTF
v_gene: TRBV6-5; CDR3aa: CASSRQGNNEQFF
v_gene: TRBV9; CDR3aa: CASSVPSGGARETQYF
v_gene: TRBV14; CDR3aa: CASSLGAAGGGYGYTF
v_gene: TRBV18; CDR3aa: CASSPRGLAGDETQYF
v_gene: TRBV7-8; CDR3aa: CASSRGQGDYNEQFF
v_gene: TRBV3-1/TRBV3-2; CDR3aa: CASSQEGQLNNSPLHF
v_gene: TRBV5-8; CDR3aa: CASRGRTGGELYNEQFF
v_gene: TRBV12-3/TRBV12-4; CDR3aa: CASRPRGTDTQYF
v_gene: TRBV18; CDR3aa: CASSPGGRNTEAFF
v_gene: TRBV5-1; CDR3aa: CASSLGGQPGNTIYF
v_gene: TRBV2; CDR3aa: CASWFVSPIQETQYF
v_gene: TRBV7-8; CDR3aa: CASSLNGEKLFF
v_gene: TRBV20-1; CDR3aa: CSSYQGQEAFF
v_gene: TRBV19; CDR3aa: CASSSTDRRYTEAFF
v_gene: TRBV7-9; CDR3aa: CASSSGGSNEKLFF
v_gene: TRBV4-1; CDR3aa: CASSQVATGRLSNQPQHF
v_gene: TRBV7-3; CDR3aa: CASSSPPGGGSDTQYF
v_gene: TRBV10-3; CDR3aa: CAIKAGRSYNEQFF
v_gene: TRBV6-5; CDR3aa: CASRAGADSPLHF
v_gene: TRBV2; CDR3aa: CASTEYSNYGYTF
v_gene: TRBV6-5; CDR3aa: CASSSQGSGNTIYF
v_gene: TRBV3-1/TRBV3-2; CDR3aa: CASSPWRGGTDTQYF
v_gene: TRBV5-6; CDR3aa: CASSFRYSGNTIYF
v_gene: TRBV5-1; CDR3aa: CASSLSPGPGSYEQYF
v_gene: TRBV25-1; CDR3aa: CASRGGAGKRWNTEAFF
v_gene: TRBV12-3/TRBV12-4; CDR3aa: CASSPDRGYEQYF
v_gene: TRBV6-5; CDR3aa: CASSTGQGGEKLFF
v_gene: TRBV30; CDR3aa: CAWTKARFYGYTF
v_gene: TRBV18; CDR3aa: CASSPQDQASGYTF
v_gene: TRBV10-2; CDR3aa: CASSEGQINSPLHF
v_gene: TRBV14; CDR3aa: CASSHLGTVYEQYF
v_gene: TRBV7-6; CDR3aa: CASSLAPRGGQGDTQYF
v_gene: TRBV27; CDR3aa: CASSRGGANTGELFF
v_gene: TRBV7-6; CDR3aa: CASSLEGSSGYNEQFF
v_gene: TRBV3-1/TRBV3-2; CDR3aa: CASSPQGGQGVTPLHF
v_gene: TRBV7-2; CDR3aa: CASSFTGIQPQHF
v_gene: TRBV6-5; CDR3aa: CASSYSTTGSGNTIYF
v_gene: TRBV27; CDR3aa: CASKTLDRDRVGYGYTF
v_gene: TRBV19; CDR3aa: CASIAGEHGNQPQHF
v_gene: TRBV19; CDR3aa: CASSDERGSSYEQYF
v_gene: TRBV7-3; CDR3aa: CASSLTAQRGEQFF
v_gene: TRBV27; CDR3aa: CASSLIPSGGAWKETQYF
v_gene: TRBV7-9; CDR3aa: CASSLVHSGAGDTQYF
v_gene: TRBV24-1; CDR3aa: CATSDRRQGNYGYTF
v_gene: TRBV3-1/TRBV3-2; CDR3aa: CASSPRRNEQFF
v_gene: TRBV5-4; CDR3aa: CASSLQGTDTQYF
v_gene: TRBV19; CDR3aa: CASSIVQGRRDDQPQHF
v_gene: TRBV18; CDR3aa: CASSPSPTDTQYF